This TCR beta chain was sequenced for a study of T cell repertoires in cytomegalovirus infection. At the level of the study: Recently identified HLA-C-restricted CMV epitopes and well-studied HLA-B-restricted CMV epitopes were used by the study. Matching HLA type, along with CMV infection, was indicated by public TCR beta signatures. Study findings and constraints: Summed frequency of public TCR beta families distinguished CMV carriers with the relevant HLA. Ex vivo, HLA-C-restricted CMV-specific TCR beta clonotypes prevailed over the rest of the response.

Germline CDR1 is MNHEY and CDR2 is SVGEGT. Trimming left V 7 bases short and J 8 bases short, with 21 bases between. The CDR3 runs 15 residues. About this clonotype itself: What it recognizes is unknown.

TCRdb used MiXCR to reprocess the reads, holding one entry per CDR3 protein. Among under 450,000 distinct CDR3 sequences, roughly 34% were seen once, and the ten largest hold roughly 13%. The material was cultured PBMCs, obtained from culture after CMV antigen stimulation. V is TRBV6-2 or TRBV6-3 and J is TRBJ2-1, with D possibly matching TRBD2 (6 bases). The sequence derives from a human donor in good health (CMV status not recorded). Some clones in this sample may be carry-over from other donors' samples. This CDR3 is CASKNRDSIFHEQFF. CDR3 in DNA: TGTGCCAGCAAAAACCGGGACTCGATCTTTCATGAGCAGTTCTTC.